This TCR beta chain was found in a study of blood T cell repertoires in COVID-19. The wider study: Material from acute and convalescent COVID-19 was sourced from the United States, Italy and Spain. From T cells, B-cell-depleted T cells, or PBMCs came the material, which was cDNA or gDNA.

CDR1 is SNHLY and CDR2 is FYNNEI in the germline V gene. This CDR3 is built from 13 residues. V gave up 4 bases and J gave up 0 bases, with 4 bases separating them. Methods used by the authors: How many nucleated cells were present was estimated from reference gene primer amplification. The table came from immunoSEQ multiplex PCR; TCRdb's copy has only in-frame clones and leaves some out. V and J calls and clone size are copied from that table; D and trimming were computed from the DNA. The table has approximately 190,000 clones, more than 70% seen once. Material for sequencing was peripheral blood. This receptor was obtained from a woman in her 40s who had recovered from COVID-19. The V gene is TRBV2, the J gene TRBJ1-3; D call uncertain. CDR3 sequence reads: CASSVSSGNTIYF. Written as DNA, the CDR3 is TGTGCCAGCAGTGTCAGCTCTGGAAACACCATATATTTT. The variable domain in full, completed from reference TRBV2 and TRBJ1-3, reads EPEVTQTPSHQVTQMGQEVILRCVPISNHLYFYWYRQILGQKVEFLVSFYNNEISEKSEIFDDQFSVERPDGSNFTLKIRSTKLEDSAMYFCASSVSSGNTIYFGEGSWLTVV.